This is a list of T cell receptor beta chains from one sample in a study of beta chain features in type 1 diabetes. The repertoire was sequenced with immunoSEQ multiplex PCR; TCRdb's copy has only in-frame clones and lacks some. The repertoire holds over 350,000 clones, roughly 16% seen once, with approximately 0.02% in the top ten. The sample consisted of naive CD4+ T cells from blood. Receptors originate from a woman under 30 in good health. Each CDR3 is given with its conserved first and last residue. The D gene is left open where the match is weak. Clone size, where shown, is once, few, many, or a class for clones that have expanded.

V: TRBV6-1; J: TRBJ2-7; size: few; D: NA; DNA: TGTGCCAGCAGTGAGTGGGACTCCGAGCAGTACTTC; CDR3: CASSEWDSEQYF
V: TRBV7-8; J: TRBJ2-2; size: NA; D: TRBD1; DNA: TGTGCCAGCAGCCACAGTCAGGGGGCCGGGGAGCTGTTTTTT; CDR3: CASSHSQGAGELFF
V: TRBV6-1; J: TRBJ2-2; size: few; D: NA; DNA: TGTGCCAGCAGTGGACAGGCAAACACCGGGGAGCTGTTTTTT; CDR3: CASSGQANTGELFF
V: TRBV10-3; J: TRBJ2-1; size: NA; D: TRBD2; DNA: TGTGCCATCAGTGAGTCGATGGGACTAGCGGAGCACAATGAGCAGTTCTTC; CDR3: CAISESMGLAEHNEQFF
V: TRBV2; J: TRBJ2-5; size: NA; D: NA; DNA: TGTGCCAGCAATAGGGGTTCCCAAGAGACCCAGTACTTC; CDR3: CASNRGSQETQYF
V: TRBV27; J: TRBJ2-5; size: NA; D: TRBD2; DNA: TGTGCCAGCAGCCTCCGAGCGGGAGTATCGGAGACCCAGTACTTC; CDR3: CASSLRAGVSETQYF
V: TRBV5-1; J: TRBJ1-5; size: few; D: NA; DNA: TGCGCCAGCAGCTTGCGGGGTGAGATCAATCAGCCCCAGCATTTT; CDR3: CASSLRGEINQPQHF
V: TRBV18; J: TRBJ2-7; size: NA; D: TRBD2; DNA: TGTGCCAGCTCACCAACTCGGGAGGGGGGTGAGCAGTACTTC; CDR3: CASSPTREGGEQYF
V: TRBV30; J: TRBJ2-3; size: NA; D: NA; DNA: TGTGCCTGGGGATTCGGGGGGCGCTGGACAGATACGCAGTATTTT; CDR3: CAWGFGGRWTDTQYF
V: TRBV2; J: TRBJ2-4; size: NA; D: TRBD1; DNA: TGTGCCAGCAGAGGGACAGGGGATGGGGCCAAAAACATTCAGTACTTC; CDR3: CASRGTGDGAKNIQYF
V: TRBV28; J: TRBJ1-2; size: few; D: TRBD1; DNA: TGTGCCAGCGGACAGGGGCGGCCTGGAGGCTACACCTTC; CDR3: CASGQGRPGGYTF
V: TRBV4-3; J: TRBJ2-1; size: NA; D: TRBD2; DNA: TGCGCCAGCAGTTTCGCTAGCGGGAGTTACAATGAGCAGTTCTTC; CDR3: CASSFASGSYNEQFF
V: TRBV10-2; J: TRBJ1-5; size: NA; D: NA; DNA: TGCGCCAGCAGCCTGGCCAGCAATCAGCCCCAGCATTTT; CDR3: CASSLASNQPQHF
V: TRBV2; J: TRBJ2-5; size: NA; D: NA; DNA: TGTGCCAGCAGTCTACACCAAGAGACCCAGTACTTC; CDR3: CASSLHQETQYF
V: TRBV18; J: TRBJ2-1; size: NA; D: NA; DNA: TGTGCCAGCTCACCTCAGGGCGATGGCAATGAGCAGTTCTTC; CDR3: CASSPQGDGNEQFF
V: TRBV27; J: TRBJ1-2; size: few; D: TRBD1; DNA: TGTGCCAGCAGCGGACAGGGTAGCTATGGCTACACCTTC; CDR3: CASSGQGSYGYTF
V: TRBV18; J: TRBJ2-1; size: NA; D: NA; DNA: TGTGCCAGCGGGGCAGATGAGCAGTTCTTC; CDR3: CASGADEQFF
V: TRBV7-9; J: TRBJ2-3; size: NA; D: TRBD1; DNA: TGTGCCAGCAGCCTCTCGGGGACAGCCGATACGCAGTATTTT; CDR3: CASSLSGTADTQYF
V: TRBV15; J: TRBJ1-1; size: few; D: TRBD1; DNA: TGTGCCACCAGCAGTCTGGGACAGGGAGGATTGAACACTGAAGCTTTCTTT; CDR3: CATSSLGQGGLNTEAFF
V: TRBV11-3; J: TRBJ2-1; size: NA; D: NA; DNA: TGTGCCAGCAGCCCCGGGGGATCCTACAATGAGCAGTTCTTC; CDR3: CASSPGGSYNEQFF
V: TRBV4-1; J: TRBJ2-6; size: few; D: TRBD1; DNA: TGCGCCAGCAGCATCAGGGGGCTGGGAGCCAACGTCCTGACTTTC; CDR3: CASSIRGLGANVLTF
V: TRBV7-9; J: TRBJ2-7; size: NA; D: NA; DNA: TGTGCCAGCAGCTCGACAGGAGTTGGCGAGCAGTACTTC; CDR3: CASSSTGVGEQYF
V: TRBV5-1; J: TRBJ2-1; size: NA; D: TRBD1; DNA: TGCGCCAGCAGACCTACCGGGACAGCCTACAATGAGCAGTTCTTC; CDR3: CASRPTGTAYNEQFF
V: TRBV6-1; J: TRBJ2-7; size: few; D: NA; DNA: TGTGCCAGCAGTGAATACACCTACGAGCAGTACTTC; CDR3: CASSEYTYEQYF
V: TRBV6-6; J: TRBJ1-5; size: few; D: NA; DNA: TGTGCCAGCAAAGATGGAGGGCTCAAGCAGCCCCAGCATTTT; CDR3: CASKDGGLKQPQHF
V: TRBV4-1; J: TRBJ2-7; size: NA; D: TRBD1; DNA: TGCGCCAGCAGCCGAGTCGGACAGGGGGCGCCCGAGCAGTACTTC; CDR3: CASSRVGQGAPEQYF
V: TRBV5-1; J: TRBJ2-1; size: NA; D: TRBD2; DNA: TGCGCCAGCAGCCTGGGACTAGCGAGTGAGCAGTTCTTC; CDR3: CASSLGLASEQFF
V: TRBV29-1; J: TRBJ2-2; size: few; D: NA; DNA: TGCAGCGTTCCCGTTCCCAGGAACACCGGGGAGCTGTTTTTT; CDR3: CSVPVPRNTGELFF